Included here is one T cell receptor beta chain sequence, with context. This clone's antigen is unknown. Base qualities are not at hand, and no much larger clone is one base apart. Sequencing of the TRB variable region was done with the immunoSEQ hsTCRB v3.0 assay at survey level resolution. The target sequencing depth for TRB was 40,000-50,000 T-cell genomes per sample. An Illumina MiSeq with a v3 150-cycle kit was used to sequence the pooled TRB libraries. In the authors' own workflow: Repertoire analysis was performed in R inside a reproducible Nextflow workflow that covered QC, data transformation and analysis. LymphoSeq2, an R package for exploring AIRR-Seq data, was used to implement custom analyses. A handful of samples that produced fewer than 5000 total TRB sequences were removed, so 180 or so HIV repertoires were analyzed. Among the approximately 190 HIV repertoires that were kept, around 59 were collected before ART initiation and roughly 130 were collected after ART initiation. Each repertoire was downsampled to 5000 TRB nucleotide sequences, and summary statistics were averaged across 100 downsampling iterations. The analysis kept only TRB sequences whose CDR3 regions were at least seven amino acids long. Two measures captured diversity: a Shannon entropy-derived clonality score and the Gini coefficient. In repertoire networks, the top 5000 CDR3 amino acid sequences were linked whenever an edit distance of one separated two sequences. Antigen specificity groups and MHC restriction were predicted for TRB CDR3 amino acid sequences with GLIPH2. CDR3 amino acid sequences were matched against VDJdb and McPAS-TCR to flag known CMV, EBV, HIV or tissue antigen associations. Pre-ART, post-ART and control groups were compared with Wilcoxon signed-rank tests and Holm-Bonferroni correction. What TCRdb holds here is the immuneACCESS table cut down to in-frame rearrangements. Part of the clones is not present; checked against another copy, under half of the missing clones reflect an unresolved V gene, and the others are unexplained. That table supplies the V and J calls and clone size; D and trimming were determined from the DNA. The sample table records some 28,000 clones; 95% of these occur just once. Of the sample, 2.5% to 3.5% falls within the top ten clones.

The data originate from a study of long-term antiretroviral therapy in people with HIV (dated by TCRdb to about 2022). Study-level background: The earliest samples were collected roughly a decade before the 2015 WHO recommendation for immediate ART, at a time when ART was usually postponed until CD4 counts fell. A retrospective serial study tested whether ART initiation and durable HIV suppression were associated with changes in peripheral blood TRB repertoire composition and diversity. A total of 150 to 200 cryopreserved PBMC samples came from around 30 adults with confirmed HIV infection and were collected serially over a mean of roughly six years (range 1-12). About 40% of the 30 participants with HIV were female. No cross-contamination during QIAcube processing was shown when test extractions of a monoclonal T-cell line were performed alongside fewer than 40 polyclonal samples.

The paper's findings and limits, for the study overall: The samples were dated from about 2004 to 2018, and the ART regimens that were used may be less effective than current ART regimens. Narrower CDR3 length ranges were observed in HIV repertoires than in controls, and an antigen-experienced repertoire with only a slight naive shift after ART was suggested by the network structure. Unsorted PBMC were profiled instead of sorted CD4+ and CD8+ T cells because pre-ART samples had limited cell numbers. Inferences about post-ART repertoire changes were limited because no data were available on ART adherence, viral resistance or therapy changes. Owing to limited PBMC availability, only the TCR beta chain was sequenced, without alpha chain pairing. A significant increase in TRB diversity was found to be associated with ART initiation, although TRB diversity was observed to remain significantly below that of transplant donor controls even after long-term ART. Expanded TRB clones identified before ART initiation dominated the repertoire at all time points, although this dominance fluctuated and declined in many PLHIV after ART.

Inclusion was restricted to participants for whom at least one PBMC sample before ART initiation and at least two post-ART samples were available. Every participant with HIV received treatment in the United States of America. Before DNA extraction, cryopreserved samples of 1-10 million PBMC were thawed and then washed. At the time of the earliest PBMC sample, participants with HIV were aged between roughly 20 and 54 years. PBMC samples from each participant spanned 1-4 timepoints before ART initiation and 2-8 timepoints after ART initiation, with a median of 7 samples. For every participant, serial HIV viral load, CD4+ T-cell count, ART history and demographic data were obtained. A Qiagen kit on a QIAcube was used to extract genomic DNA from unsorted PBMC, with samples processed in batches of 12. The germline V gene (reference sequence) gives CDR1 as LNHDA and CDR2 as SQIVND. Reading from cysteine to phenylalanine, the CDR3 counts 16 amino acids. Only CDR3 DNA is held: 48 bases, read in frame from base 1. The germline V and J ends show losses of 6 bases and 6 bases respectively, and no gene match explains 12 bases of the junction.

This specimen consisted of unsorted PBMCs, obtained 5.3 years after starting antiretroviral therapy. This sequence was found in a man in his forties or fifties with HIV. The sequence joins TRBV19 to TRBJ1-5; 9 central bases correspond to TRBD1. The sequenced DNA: TGTGCCAGTAGCCCGACGACAGGGGGAAGGTTTCAGCCCCAGCATTTT. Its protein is CASSPTTGGRFQPQHF.